This section outlines one TCR beta chain sequence together with its context. Its specificity is unknown. The primer mix had 60 Vbeta and 13 Jbeta primers. Clones were sequenced by immunoSEQ multiplex PCR, and TCRdb holds only the in-frame ones, with some missing. The data contain roughly 180,000 clones, 75% to 80% of them seen just once; the ten biggest clones take up 2.9%. This specimen comes from a study of cytomegalovirus exposure and HLA in healthy donors. Study results and limitations: Later on, a genetic analysis was performed. It linked a missense variant in DCLRE1C with V- and J-gene trimming of TCR beta. Owing to their indistinguishability, certain V segments, notably TRBV6-2 and TRBV6-3, were excluded.

The CDR3 consists of 14 residues. CDR1 and CDR2 (germline): MNHEY, SMNVEV (reference sequence). V shed 5 bases and J shed 0 bases, with 8 bases lying between them. Sample: PBMCs. J is TRBJ1-5 and V is TRBV27, with D hard to call. The clonotype comes from a female donor in good health and CMV-seronegative. Written as DNA, the CDR3 is TGTGCCAGCAGTCCCTACTATAGCAATCAGCCCCAGCATTTT. Amino acid sequence: CASSPYYSNQPQHF.